The TCR beta chain under discussion was sequenced for a study of blood T cell repertoires in COVID-19. Method: immunoSEQ multiplex PCR; TCRdb's copy keeps in-frame clones and lacks some. The sample carries about 120,000 clones, around nine tenths recorded once. Germline V gene data show CDR1 as SGHVS and CDR2 as FNYEAQ. The CDR3 runs 14 residues. V was shortened by 2 bases and J by 4 bases, with 9 bases between the two germline ends. The sample consisted of peripheral blood. The gene calls are TRBV7-6 and TRBJ1-3; D ambiguous. This TCR derives from a woman in her sixties or seventies who had recovered from COVID-19. The CDR3 sequence: CASSLQALGNTIYF. In DNA, the CDR3 is TGTGCCAGCAGCTTACAGGCCCTCGGAAACACCATATATTTT.